These 2 T cell receptor beta chains share one sample of origin, sequenced in a study of blood T cell repertoires in COVID-19. Using immunoSEQ multiplex PCR, the repertoire was profiled, and TCRdb retains in-frame clones only, with some absent. Of around 190,000 clones listed, 88% are singletons. The sequenced sample consisted of peripheral blood. These receptor sequences come from a man younger than 40 with acute or convalescent COVID-19.

The chain has TRBV11-1 and TRBJ1-2, with 8 bases fitting TRBD1. CDR3 length equals 16 residues. Germline V gene data show CDR1 as SGHAT and CDR2 as FQDESV (reference sequence). V gave up 5 bases and J gave up 7 bases; unmatched junction bases: 15. The CDR3 loop is CASSRPGQGPMGGYTF. The DNA of the CDR3 is TGTGCCAGCAGCCGCCCTGGACAGGGCCCTATGGGTGGCTACACCTTC.

The V and J genes are TRBV19 and TRBJ1-5; TRBD1 matches 7 bases. CDR1 and CDR2 from the germline V gene are LNHDA and SQIVND (reference sequence). This CDR3 is 14 amino acids long. The V segment lost 10 bases and the J segment 0 bases; nucleotides outside the gene matches: 6. The CDR3 reads CATGTEYSNQPQHF. DNA for the CDR3: TGTGCCACTGGGACAGAATATAGCAATCAGCCCCAGCATTTT.